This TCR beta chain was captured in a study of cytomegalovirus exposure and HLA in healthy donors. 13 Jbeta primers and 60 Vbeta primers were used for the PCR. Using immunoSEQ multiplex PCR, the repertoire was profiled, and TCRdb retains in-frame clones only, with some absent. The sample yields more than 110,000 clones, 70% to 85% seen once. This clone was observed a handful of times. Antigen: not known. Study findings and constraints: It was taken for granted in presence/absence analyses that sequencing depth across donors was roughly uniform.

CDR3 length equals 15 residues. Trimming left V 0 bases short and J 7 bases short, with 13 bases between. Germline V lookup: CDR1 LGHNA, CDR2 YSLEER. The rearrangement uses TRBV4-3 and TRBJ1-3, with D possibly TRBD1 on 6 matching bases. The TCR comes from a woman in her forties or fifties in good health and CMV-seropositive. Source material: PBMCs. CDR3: CASSQDGTGTNTIYF. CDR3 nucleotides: TGCGCCAGCAGCCAAGATGGCACAGGGACGAACACCATATATTTT.